This T cell receptor beta chain was obtained from a study of a mutant IDH1 vaccine in newly diagnosed glioma. Study context: Vaccines were begun 4-6 weeks after radiotherapy alone, or with temozolomide cycles. Prior therapy was radiotherapy, temozolomide, or both; most received both.

The CDR3 runs 15 residues. The germline V gene encodes CDR1 ENHRY and CDR2 SYGVKD. With 6 bases clipped from V and 2 bases from J, the junction kept 9 bases outside the gene matches. As concerns this clone: Antigen specificity is unknown.

The time point denotes: week 5, during vaccination. Every vaccine dose comprised 300 ug of mutant IDH1 20-mer peptide plus topical imiquimod. Assay used: immunoSEQ multiplex PCR; TCRdb lists only in-frame clones, some missing. The sample lists about 51,000 clones, around 78% occurring once. The chain couples TRBV10-3 to TRBJ2-7; 8 bases line up with TRBD1. The sample consisted of PBMCs, taken from a glioma patient whose treatment included an IDH1 peptide vaccine. The TCR sequence derives from a man aged 45-65 years with glioma. CDR3 amino acids: CAISGPSTGAYEQYF. The CDR3 DNA reads as TGTGCCATCAGCGGACCCTCGACAGGGGCCTACGAGCAGTACTTC.